The clone carrying this T cell receptor (beta chain) has a count of ten or more. The antigen is not known. The data stem from a study of T-cell memory formation after mild COVID-19. Study results and limitations: Of the contracting clones, CD4+ ones lay mainly in CM and EM, and CD8+ ones in EMRA. Clones that contracted from day 15 to 85 were balanced CD4/CD8, while later expanders leaned CD4+.

Germline V CDR1 and CDR2: MNHEY, SVGAGI. CDR3 length equals 12 residues. V shed 4 bases, J shed 15 bases, and the junction held 6 bases outside the gene matches. TCRdb analysed the 5' RACE reads with MiXCR anew, one entry per CDR3 protein. The sample gives about 200,000 distinct CDR3 sequences, around 9.5% of which show up once; 3.5% to 4% is in the top ten. The chain employs TRBV6-5 and TRBJ1-6; 7 bases agree with TRBD1. The source is a man aged 18 to 29 who had mild COVID-19 (a few samples of this study predate the infection). Cell type and time point are not known. The sequencing input was PBMCs or a T cell subset sorted from them (not recorded which). The CDR3 DNA reads as TGTGCCAGCAGTTCACAGGGGAGTCACCTCCACTTT. Residues: CASSSQGSHLHF.